Following are 5 T cell receptor beta chains from one sample sequenced in a study of T cell changes during pregnancy in multiple sclerosis. Here immunoSEQ multiplex PCR was the method, and the copy in TCRdb shows in-frame clones only, minus some. The sample includes around 72,000 clones, about nine tenths of them seen just once. This specimen was peripheral blood, taken in the third trimester of pregnancy. The receptors stem from a female donor in good health, enrolled as a control in a pregnancy study.

The chain is built from TRBV15 and TRBJ2-2; possibly TRBD2 for D (5 bases). With 4 bases removed from V and 0 bases from J, the gap between germline ends came to 12 bases. There are 16 residues in the CDR3. Germline V lookup: CDR1 LNHNV, CDR2 YYDKDF (reference sequence). The CDR3 is CATSTSTRANTGELFF. CDR3 in DNA: TGTGCCACCAGCACCTCTACTAGGGCGAACACCGGGGAGCTGTTTTTT.

The chain has TRBV6-6 and TRBJ1-2, with 8 bases identical to TRBD1. CDR1 and CDR2 (germline): MNHNY, SVGAGI (reference sequence). This CDR3 comprises 14 residues. V gave up 4 bases and J gave up 9 bases; unmatched junction bases: 10. The CDR3 sequence is CASSSQGARGSYTF. In nucleotides, the CDR3 is TGTGCCAGCAGTTCCCAGGGGGCGAGAGGCAGCTACACCTTC.

The rearrangement uses TRBV9 and TRBJ2-1; 10 bases align to TRBD1. V gave up 4 bases and J gave up 2 bases; unmatched junction bases: 3. This CDR3 spans 15 amino acids. Germline CDR1 and CDR2: SGDLS and YYNGEE. The CDR3 DNA sequence: TGTGCCAGCAGCCCGGGACAGGGGACCTACAATGAGCAGTTCTTC. Its protein is CASSPGQGTYNEQFF.

V and J are TRBV2 and TRBJ1-3; possibly TRBD1 for D (6 bases). Germline values: CDR1 SNHLY, CDR2 FYNNEI. The CDR3 runs 14 residues. V was cut by 6 bases and J by 1 base, with 10 bases left in between. CDR3 nucleotide sequence: TGTGCCAGCAGCCCGCAGGGGTCTGGAAACACCATATATTTT. Translated, it gives CASSPQGSGNTIYF.

This rearrangement joins TRBV5-1 to TRBJ1-6; 7 bases agree with TRBD1. CDR3 length: 15 amino acids. The V segment lost 5 bases and the J segment 5 bases; nucleotides outside the gene matches: 7. CDR1 is SGHRS, CDR2 YFSETQ, per germline. Here the CDR3 reads CASRPLQGNNSPLHF. Written as DNA, the CDR3 is TGCGCCAGCAGACCCTTACAGGGGAATAATTCACCCCTCCACTTT.